The sequence of this TCR beta chain was determined in a study of T cell repertoires in cytomegalovirus infection. General study results and limits: Carriers of CMV and the relevant HLA type were discriminated by public TCR beta frequency.

TCRdb reanalysed the reads using MiXCR and keeps one entry per CDR3 protein. The repertoire consists of more than 85,000 distinct CDR3 sequences, with around a quarter occurring once and the leading ten covering roughly two fifths. CDR1 SGHAT and CDR2 FQNNGV come from the germline V gene. This CDR3 is built from 20 residues. Trimming at V came to 4 bases and at J to 2 bases, leaving 17 bases not matched to a gene. This clonotype appeared many times. Its matching antigen is unknown. Sequencing input: CD8+ T cells from PBMCs. The source is a human donor in good health (CMV status not recorded). Some clones in this sample may be carry-over from other donors' samples. J is TRBJ2-1 and V is TRBV11-2; 10 bases map to TRBD2. The CDR3 region has the DNA TGTGCCAGCAGCTCACCCCCCGGGGCCCGACTAGCGGGCCCCTACAATGAGCAGTTCTTC. Residues: CASSSPPGARLAGPYNEQFF.